This entry concerns a single T cell receptor (beta chain). TCRdb's copy holds only in-frame clones and misses some; the assay was immunoSEQ multiplex PCR. In the table there are about 150,000 clones, 88% of which are singletons. The CDR3 runs 16 residues. Trimming cost V 4 bases and J 0 bases; bases outside gene matches: 6. CDR1 is SGHRS and CDR2 is YFSETQ in the germline V gene. The data were taken from a study of blood T cell repertoires in COVID-19. The sample consisted of PBMCs or T cells enriched from blood (not recorded which). The V gene is TRBV5-1, the J gene TRBJ2-2; 7 bases map to TRBD1. This sequence originates from a woman between 50 and 59 years old who had recovered from COVID-19. CDR3 bases: TGCGCCAGCAGCCTGGACAGGAGCTCGAACACCGGGGAGCTGTTTTTT. It codes for CASSLDRSSNTGELFF.